The 14 T cell receptor beta chains below were found in one sample sequenced in a study of blood T cell repertoires in COVID-19. The assay was immunoSEQ multiplex PCR, and TCRdb's table has in-frame clones only and misses some. Of roughly 97,000 clones in the sample, 90% were seen once. The sample taken for sequencing was peripheral blood. Source of these receptors: a man aged 60-69 years with acute or convalescent COVID-19.

This chain uses TRBV7-2 with TRBJ1-2; 9 bases line up with TRBD1. CDR3 length: 17 residues. Germline CDR1 SGHTA, CDR2 FQGNSA. Trimming at V came to 5 bases and at J to 4 bases, leaving 14 bases not matched to a gene. The CDR3 sequence is CASSVRDRDIVIYGYTF. As DNA, the CDR3 is TGTGCCAGCAGCGTCCGGGACAGGGACATCGTAATCTATGGCTACACCTTC.

V is TRBV7-2 and J is TRBJ2-1; 8 bases align to TRBD2. CDR1 is SGHTA and CDR2 is FQGNSA in the germline V gene. V lost 5 bases, J lost 8 bases, and 11 bases stayed unmatched. The CDR3 spans 15 residues. CDR3 loop: CASSPRAGGGYEQFF. In DNA form, the CDR3 reads TGTGCCAGCAGCCCCCGGGCGGGGGGCGGGTATGAGCAGTTCTTC.

The rearrangement uses TRBV7-8 and TRBJ1-1; unclear D gene. The CDR3 spans 13 residues. Germline lookup yields CDR1 SGHVS and CDR2 FQNEAQ. Trimming took off 3 bases at V and 2 bases at J, with 7 bases between the two ends. This CDR3 is CASSFRVNTEAFF. CDR3 sequence (DNA): TGTGCCAGCAGCTTTCGAGTTAACACTGAAGCTTTCTTT.

The chain has TRBV27 and TRBJ2-3, with TRBD2 matching 9 bases. This CDR3 has 15 residues. Losses at the gene ends were 6 bases for V and 1 base for J; bases not matched to a gene: 5. CDR1 MNHEY and CDR2 SMNVEV come from the germline V gene (reference sequence). CDR3 DNA sequence: TGTGCCAGCAGCTTAGAGCGGGGGGGCACAGATACGCAGTATTTT. Residues: CASSLERGGTDTQYF.

The genes are TRBV6-6 and TRBJ1-1, with 9 bases identical to TRBD1. The junction had 5 bases not matched to a gene; V was cut back by 5 bases and J by 4 bases. The CDR3 sequence is 14 residues long. Germline CDR1 MNHNY, CDR2 SVGAGI (reference sequence). The chain's CDR3 is CASSLGQGSTEAFF. The CDR3 bases are TGTGCCAGCAGTCTCGGACAGGGGAGCACTGAAGCTTTCTTT.

The gene calls are TRBV5-1 and TRBJ1-2, with TRBD1 as a possible D gene (5 bases). Germline CDR1 reads SGHRS; CDR2 reads YFSETQ. This CDR3 has 14 residues. Trimming stripped 0 bases from V and 6 bases from J, with 12 bases between. The CDR3 sequence: CASSLEGRDHGYTF. The DNA for the CDR3 is TGCGCCAGCAGCTTGGAGGGGAGGGATCATGGCTACACCTTC.

The V and J genes are TRBV18 and TRBJ2-2; no firm D call. Germline assignment: CDR1 KGHSH and CDR2 LQKENI. V lost 2 bases to trimming and J lost 5 bases, with 9 bases between them. This CDR3 spans 14 amino acids. CDR3 region: CASSPGSLTGELFF. The DNA for the CDR3 is TGTGCCAGCTCACCAGGCTCCCTGACCGGGGAGCTGTTTTTT. Together with reference TRBV18 and TRBJ2-2, the CDR3 gives the full variable domain: NAGVMQNPRHLVRRRGQEARLRCSPMKGHSHVYWYRQLPEEGLKFMVYLQKENIIDESGMPKERFSAEFPKEGPSILRIQQVVRGDSAAYFCASSPGSLTGELFFGEGSRLTVL.

The genes are TRBV30 and TRBJ1-2, with no clear D. V lost 2 bases and J lost 2, with 15 bases in between. The CDR3 loop spans 15 amino acids. Germline CDR1 reads GTSNPN; CDR2 reads SVGIG (reference sequence). The CDR3 region is CAWSIQTGMNYGYTF. CDR3 sequence (DNA): TGTGCCTGGAGTATACAAACCGGGATGAACTATGGCTACACCTTC.

This clone was observed a handful of times. The CDR3 coding sequence is TGTGCCAGCAGCACTAAGACAGGGGAGAACACTGAAGCTTTCTTT. Protein: CASSTKTGENTEAFF. The J gene is TRBJ1-1, the V gene TRBV5-4; 8 nucleotides align to TRBD1. There are 15 residues in the CDR3. CDR1 and CDR2 from the germline V gene are SGHNT and YYREEE (reference sequence). The V and J ends lost 4 bases and 1 base, in that order; junction bases with no gene match: 6.

The count of this clone is one. This chain joins TRBV5-1 and TRBJ1-1; possible D gene TRBD1, 5 bases. Trimming took 5 bases from V and 1 from J, leaving 9 bases between them. This CDR3 is 13 amino acids long. Germline-derived CDR1 and CDR2 are SGHRS and YFSETQ. CDR3 DNA: TGCGCCAGCAGGGGCCAGGGGAACACTGAAGCTTTCTTT. It encodes CASRGQGNTEAFF.

This chain connects TRBV6-5 to TRBJ1-2; tentatively, D is TRBD1 (5 bases). This CDR3 spans 15 amino acids. The V end lost 0 bases, the J end lost 5 bases, and 13 bases lay between the germline ends. In germline, CDR1 is MNHEY, CDR2 SVGAGI. The CDR3 protein is CASSYSGTPGYGYTF. CDR3 nucleotides: TGTGCCAGCAGTTACTCGGGCACCCCAGGGTATGGCTACACCTTC.

This clone was picked up one time. Other DNA sequences in this sample translate to the same CDR3. The chain uses TRBV29-1 and TRBJ2-2; perhaps TRBD1 as D (6 bases). Germline V gene sequence: CDR1 SQVTM, CDR2 ANQGSEA. The germline V and J ends were trimmed by 3 bases and 1 base, with 9 bases remaining between them. The CDR3 is 14 amino acids. For the CDR3, the DNA is TGCAGCGTTGACAGGGGAATGAACACCGGGGAGCTGTTTTTT. It encodes CSVDRGMNTGELFF.

The chain uses TRBV6-5 and TRBJ1-1; tentative D call: TRBD1 (6 bases). Germline V gene data show CDR1 as MNHEY and CDR2 as SVGAGI. This CDR3 spans 15 amino acids. With 2 bases removed from V and 5 bases from J, the gap between germline ends came to 15 bases. CDR3 DNA sequence: TGTGCCAGCAGTTACGAACAGGGTTGGGGAACTGAAGCTTTCTTT. Translation gives CASSYEQGWGTEAFF.

The J gene is TRBJ1-5, the V gene TRBV6-6; 7 bases are shared with TRBD1. The CDR3 consists of 16 residues. In germline, CDR1 is MNHNY, CDR2 SVGAGI (reference sequence). V trimming: 5 bases; J trimming: 2 bases; junction bases outside the gene matches: 9. The CDR3 region is CASSLPKGAGNQPQHF. The CDR3 region has the DNA TGTGCCAGCAGTCTTCCGAAGGGGGCCGGCAATCAGCCCCAGCATTTT.